This T cell receptor (beta chain) was sequenced during a study of cytomegalovirus exposure and HLA in healthy donors. Overall study findings and caveats: V- and J-gene trimming in TCR beta was tied to a missense DCLRE1C variant by an analysis performed later.

With respect to this clone: The antigen is not known.

The PCR ran on 60 Vbeta and 13 Jbeta primers. Generated by immunoSEQ multiplex PCR, the TCRdb table keeps only in-frame clones and is missing some. The sample consists of around 150,000 clones, roughly three quarters of them appearing once. The length of the CDR3 is 14 residues. CDR1 LNHDA and CDR2 SQIVND come from the germline V gene (reference sequence). V was clipped by 4 bases and J by 4 bases, with 11 bases between them. Specimen: PBMCs. The TCR comes from a human donor in good health. V is TRBV19 and J is TRBJ2-1; the D gene is possibly TRBD1 (5 bases). CDR3 loop: CASSTGILYNEQFF. CDR3 DNA: TGTGCCAGTAGTACAGGGATCTTATACAATGAGCAGTTCTTC.